The T cell receptor beta chain under discussion was sequenced for a study of blood T cell repertoires in COVID-19. Looking at the study overall: Both acute and convalescent COVID-19 samples were obtained from the United States, Italy and Spain. PBMCs, B-cell-depleted T cells, or T cells were the source of the cDNA or gDNA that made up the material.

Per the study methods: Researchers report that nucleated cell counts were estimated from reference gene primer amplification. Clones were read by immunoSEQ multiplex PCR, and TCRdb kept only the in-frame ones, dropping some. The V and J calls and the clone size are those of that table, but D and trimming were determined from the DNA. Here the sample spans approximately 300,000 clones, more than 70% being singletons. The J segment lost 2 bases and the V segment lost 0 bases, leaving 2 bases of the junction unmatched. The CDR3 extends over 16 amino acids. Germline loops: CDR1 SGHAT, CDR2 FQNNGV. This chain joins TRBV11-2 and TRBJ1-5, with 9 bases fitting TRBD1. The sample comprised peripheral blood. This clonotype was sampled from a woman between 50 and 59 years old with acute or convalescent COVID-19. The CDR3 DNA is TGTGCCAGCAGCTTAGACAGGGACAGGGGCAATCAGCCCCAGCATTTT. Its protein is CASSLDRDRGNQPQHF. The whole variable domain, remainder taken from reference TRBV11-2 and TRBJ1-5, is EAGVAQSPRYKIIEKRQSVAFWCNPISGHATLYWYQQILGQGPKLLIQFQNNGVVDDSQLPKDRFSAERLKGVDSTLKIQPAKLEDSAVYLCASSLDRDRGNQPQHFGDGTRLSIL.